Listed here are 18 T cell receptor beta chains from one sample, sequenced in a study of shared T cell receptors in the human thymus. Sequencing used immunoSEQ multiplex PCR; TCRdb keeps in-frame clones, though not all of them. The sample records just under 550,000 clones, roughly 74% being singletons. The same sample was also studied in work on human thymus T cells.

Sequenced material: thymocytes. All receptors come from a boy under three years old with a congenital heart defect.

The rearrangement links TRBV18 to TRBJ1-1, with TRBD1 matching 11 bases. J gave up 5 bases and V 2 bases, and 10 bases lay outside the gene matches. The germline gives CDR1 KGHSH, CDR2 LQKENI. The CDR3 has 17 amino acids. This CDR3 reads CASSPRKLGQGGTEAFF. The CDR3 bases are TGTGCCAGCTCACCAAGAAAGTTGGGACAGGGGGGGACTGAAGCTTTCTTT.

This rearrangement joins TRBV5-1 to TRBJ2-5, with 14 bases aligning to TRBD2. This CDR3 comprises 17 residues. Germline V CDR1 and CDR2: SGHRS, YFSETQ. V trimming: 4 bases; J trimming: 5 bases; junction bases outside the gene matches: 10. This CDR3 is CASSTRGLAGEGETQYF. The CDR3 bases are TGCGCCAGCAGCACCCGGGGACTAGCGGGAGAAGGGGAGACCCAGTACTTC.

The chain is built from TRBV4-1 and TRBJ2-5, with 11 bases lining up with TRBD2. The germline V gene encodes CDR1 MGHRA and CDR2 YSYEKL. The CDR3 is 17 residues long. The V segment lost 1 base and the J segment 5 bases; nucleotides outside the gene matches: 9. The CDR3 region is CASSQGGTSGHKETQYF. The CDR3 nucleotides read TGCGCCAGCAGCCAAGGCGGGACTAGCGGTCATAAGGAGACCCAGTACTTC.

The chain employs TRBV27 and TRBJ2-5; 7 nucleotides match TRBD1. The CDR3 has 13 residues. The V gene end was trimmed by 6 bases and the J gene end by 5 bases; junction bases not matched to a gene: 6. Germline V gene data show CDR1 as MNHEY and CDR2 as SMNVEV (reference sequence). For the CDR3, the DNA is TGTGCCAGCAGCTCAACAGGGGAGGAGACCCAGTACTTC. Encoded protein: CASSSTGEETQYF.

The V gene is TRBV5-1, the J gene TRBJ2-3; 7 nucleotides match TRBD1. This CDR3 is built from 16 residues. V lost 5 bases to trimming and J lost 6 bases; unmatched junction nucleotides: 15. CDR1 is SGHRS, CDR2 YFSETQ, per germline. The CDR3 protein is CASSGPDREPQDTQYF. The DNA for the CDR3 is TGCGCCAGCAGTGGGCCCGACAGGGAGCCCCAGGATACGCAGTATTTT.

The V gene is TRBV4-2, the J gene TRBJ1-5; TRBD1 agrees at 9 bases. There are 17 residues in the CDR3. The germline CDR1 and CDR2 sequences are LGHNA and YNFKEQ. V lost 5 bases and J lost 2; bases outside the gene matches: 10. CDR3: CASSSSFRDRGNQPQHF. The CDR3 nucleotides are TGTGCCAGCAGCAGCAGCTTCCGGGACAGGGGCAATCAGCCCCAGCATTTT.

This clone has just a few counts. This chain uses TRBV4-3 with TRBJ1-1; TRBD1 matches 7 bases. Looked up from germline, CDR1 is LGHNA and CDR2 is YSLEER. The CDR3 length is 17 residues. V shed 3 bases, J shed 3 bases, and the junction held 13 bases outside the gene matches. CDR3 residues: CASSQYRQGNTDTEAFF. The CDR3 DNA is TGCGCCAGCAGCCAGTACAGACAGGGAAATACAGACACTGAAGCTTTCTTT.

The chain carries TRBV27 and TRBJ2-3, with 11 bases lining up with TRBD2. Germline CDR1 is MNHEY and CDR2 is SMNVEV (reference sequence). With 5 bases clipped from V and 5 bases from J, the junction kept 3 bases outside the gene matches. The CDR3 extends over 14 amino acids. This CDR3 is CASSTSGSGDTQYF. The DNA of the CDR3 is TGTGCCAGCAGTACTAGCGGGAGTGGAGATACGCAGTATTTT.

J is TRBJ2-3 and V is TRBV4-3, with TRBD2 identical over 10 bases. V lost 1 base, J lost 0 bases, and 10 bases stayed unmatched. Germline V gene data show CDR1 as LGHNA and CDR2 as YSLEER. The CDR3 contains 19 residues. CDR3 sequence: CASSQGLAGESPSTDTQYF. CDR3 nucleotides: TGCGCCAGCAGCCAAGGCCTAGCGGGAGAATCCCCTAGCACAGATACGCAGTATTTT.

The rearrangement uses TRBV6-1 and TRBJ1-2, with D tentatively TRBD1 (5 bases). V dropped 2 bases and J dropped 8 bases, with 15 bases sitting between them. The CDR3 contains 14 residues. The germline gives CDR1 MNHNS, CDR2 SASEGT. CDR3 region: CASSEPQGGEGYTF. The CDR3 nucleotides are TGTGCCAGCAGTGAACCCCAAGGAGGGGAAGGCTACACCTTC.

The chain couples TRBV11-3 to TRBJ2-1, with 12 positions matching TRBD2. With 3 bases clipped from V and 3 bases from J, the junction kept 9 bases outside the gene matches. CDR3 length: 18 residues. Germline lookup yields CDR1 SGHNT and CDR2 YENEEA. The CDR3 region has the DNA TGTGCCAGCAGCTTGACTAGCGGGAGCCCCGAGGGCTACAATGAGCAGTTCTTC. Translation gives CASSLTSGSPEGYNEQFF.

V is TRBV9 and J is TRBJ2-7; D unresolved. Germline V lookup: CDR1 SGDLS, CDR2 YYNGEE. There are 15 residues in the CDR3. V was cut by 0 bases and J by 5 bases, with 15 bases left in between. DNA of the CDR3: TGTGCCAGCAGCGTAGATCCTAGAGGAAACGACGAGCAGTACTTC. It yields the protein CASSVDPRGNDEQYF. The full variable domain, rest sourced from reference TRBV9 and TRBJ2-7, is DSGVTQTPKHLITATGQRVTLRCSPRSGDLSVYWYQQSLDQGLQFLIQYYNGEERAKGNILERFSAQQFPDLHSELNLSSLELGDSALYFCASSVDPRGNDEQYFGPGTRLTVT.

The chain is built from TRBV5-1 and TRBJ1-2, with D perhaps TRBD1 (5 bases). The CDR3 totals 16 residues. Germline V gene lookup returns CDR1 SGHRS and CDR2 YFSETQ. The V and J ends lost 2 bases and 3 bases respectively, with 17 bases between them. CDR3: CASSFYYGGTYYGYTF. The CDR3, as DNA: TGCGCCAGCAGCTTTTATTACGGGGGGACGTACTATGGCTACACCTTC.

V and J are TRBV6-1 and TRBJ1-1; 10 nucleotides align to TRBD1. The trim removed 6 bases at V and 4 bases at J, leaving 2 bases unmatched. From germline, CDR1 is MNHNS and CDR2 SASEGT. The CDR3 runs to 13 residues. In DNA, the CDR3 is TGTGCCAGCAGGCGGACAGGGGGCACTGAAGCTTTCTTT. It specifies CASRRTGGTEAFF.

This clone occurred a few times. This chain connects TRBV29-1 to TRBJ2-5; TRBD2 agrees at 9 bases. The germline V gene encodes CDR1 SQVTM and CDR2 ANQGSEA. Losses at the gene ends were 1 base for V and 5 bases for J; bases not matched to a gene: 11. The CDR3 is 16 residues long. The CDR3 loop is CSVEGMVAGVIETQYF. Here the CDR3 DNA reads TGCAGCGTTGAAGGGATGGTAGCGGGAGTGATCGAGACCCAGTACTTC.

The genes are TRBV28 and TRBJ2-3, with 12 positions matching TRBD2. The CDR3 contains 16 residues. V lost 6 bases, J lost 2 bases, and 6 bases stayed unmatched. Per the germline V gene, CDR1 is MDHEN and CDR2 is SYDVKM. CDR3 DNA sequence: TGTGCCAGCAGGTGCGGGACTAGCGGGCTCACAGATACGCAGTATTTT. Translating it yields CASRCGTSGLTDTQYF.

To note about this clone: At the DNA level, this CDR3 is encoded by other sequences in the same sample as well. The V call is TRBV4-3, the J call TRBJ1-1, with TRBD1 matching over 7 bases. J lost 11 bases, V lost 1 base, and 13 bases had no gene match. The germline CDR1 and CDR2 sequences are LGHNA and YSLEER. The CDR3 runs to 15 residues. CDR3 protein: CASSQAPGQEVMAFF. DNA of the CDR3: TGCGCCAGCAGCCAAGCTCCCGGACAGGAGGTGATGGCTTTCTTT.

The rearrangement joins TRBV28 to TRBJ2-7, with 7 positions matching TRBD2. There are 15 residues in the CDR3. J gave up 4 bases and V 5 bases, and 11 bases lay outside the gene matches. Germline CDR1 reads MDHEN; CDR2 reads SYDVKM. This CDR3 is CASSLTIREGYEQYF. The CDR3 DNA reads as TGTGCCAGCAGTCTAACTATTAGGGAGGGTTACGAGCAGTACTTC. The variable domain in full, with the rest retrieved from reference TRBV28 and TRBJ2-7, is DVKVTQSSRYLVKRTGEKVFLECVQDMDHENMFWYRQDPGLGLRLIYFSYDVKMKEKGDIPEGYSVSREKKERFSLILESASTNQTSMYLCASSLTIREGYEQYFGPGTRLTVT.